This T cell receptor beta chain stems from a study of the immune and genomic landscape of osteosarcoma (dated by TCRdb to 2018 to 2020). General notes on the study: A total of 48 pediatric and adult patients with high-grade osteosarcoma made up the overall cohort, and the median age at diagnosis was roughly 27 years (range roughly 5-90). Three patients contributed a couple of samples from the same tumor site. The osteosarcoma immunogenomic landscape was characterized by integrating TCR sequencing results with transcriptome, protein array and immunostaining data. Patients in the overall cohort were about 66% male, and approximately 80% presented with localized disease at diagnosis. The goal of the study was to explain why immune checkpoint inhibitors show limited clinical activity in osteosarcoma. To define immunogenic potential, the study profiled osteosarcoma specimens using whole genome, RNA and T-cell receptor sequencing along with immunohistochemistry and reverse phase protein arrays. The cohort was enriched for poor-risk disease, with approximately 79% showing unfavorable pathologic response to standard therapy and more than 65% deceased. The study at large found these results: Overall, productive TCR clonality was low, with an average of 0.09 and a maximum of 0.3, which suggests limited T-cell clonal expansion. Matched blood was collected from only a couple of patients, alongside the frozen tumor specimens. Clonality benchmarks came from external normal skin and healthy peripheral blood data rather than matched normal tissue. Because osteosarcoma is rare and all possible samples were collected, sample size was not determined by any statistical method. TCR productive clonality was greater in the immune-hot C3 cluster than in the cold C1 cluster, although TCR productive clonality remained low overall. In five cases a single hyperexpanded clone dominated the repertoire, and each of those five cases had fewer than 100 T-cell clonotypes.

The CDR3 sequence holds 15 residues, the cysteine and phenylalanine included. CDR3 DNA only is kept here, 45 bases in frame from base 1. CDR1 and CDR2 are drawn from the germline V gene: SGHTA, FQGNSA. Trimming at the junction amounts to 3 bases on V and 2 bases on J, and the germline ends lie 14 bases apart. The tumors sampled were post-treatment primary, local recurrence and metastasis specimens taken from patients with a poor prognosis. TCR beta chain CDR3 regions were immunosequenced using the ImmunoSEQ Assay (Adaptive Biotechnologies). Concerning the study's data processing: TCRB rearrangements, read counts, read proportions and gene usage were exported through the ImmunoSEQ Analyzer platform. T-cell clonality was calculated from productive rearrangements as 1 minus Pielou's evenness. In the clonal space homeostasis analysis, clonotypes were sorted into rare, small, medium, large or hyperexpanded (0.01 to 1 of the repertoire) bins. TCR productive clonality was compared across immune clusters C1, C2 and C3 using the Wilcoxon rank sum test. Not all clones reach the TCRdb copy of this immuneACCESS table, which keeps in-frame sequences only. Checked studies attribute under half of the gap to unresolved V genes and leave the rest unexplained. The V and J calls and clone size were taken over from that table, and D and trimming were inferred from the DNA. The table for this sample lists hundreds of clones; around three quarters of them were counted only once. The top ten clonotypes cover 16% of the sample.

With regard to this clone: No cognate antigen has been identified for it. No much larger clone exists at a distance of one base, and base qualities are not known.

The chain employs TRBV7-2 and TRBJ2-7; the D assignment is uncertain and may be TRBD1 or TRBD2, with 5 bases supporting each. Material: tumor tissue from a local recurrence in the calf muscle. The sample's cell subset or site label, decoded: locally recurrent osteosarcoma tumor. The receptor comes from a woman in her fifties or sixties with osteosarcoma. The age is the age at diagnosis. CDR3 protein: CASSFLGDRAYEQYF. The nucleotides are TGTGCCAGCAGCTTCCTAGGGGACCGCGCCTACGAGCAGTACTTC.